This T cell receptor (beta chain) came from a study of cytomegalovirus exposure and HLA in healthy donors. Study in general: It was reported in a later analysis that the same platform had been used for the approximately 120 validation repertoires as for the roughly 700 first-cohort repertoires. Study-level results: The authors listed over 150 TCR beta chains as cytomegalovirus-associated.

TCRdb's copy holds only in-frame clones and misses some; the assay was immunoSEQ multiplex PCR. The table includes about 360,000 clones, 80% to 90% detected once. From the roughly 110-subject validation cohort, which was separate from the roughly 680-subject first cohort, the donors were drawn. Comment on this clone: The antigen is undetermined.

Germline CDR1 is SEHNR and CDR2 is FQNEAQ (reference sequence). The CDR3 runs 16 residues. V gave up 5 bases and J gave up 3 bases; unmatched junction bases: 12. Material for sequencing was PBMCs. The chain combines TRBV7-9 with TRBJ2-7; 8 bases align to TRBD2. The receptor comes from a woman aged 18-29 years in good health and CMV-seronegative. The CDR3 loop reads CASSPAAGGGFYEQYF. CDR3 coding DNA: TGTGCCAGCAGCCCCGCGGCCGGGGGGGGATTCTACGAGCAGTACTTC. The whole variable domain, remainder taken from reference TRBV7-9 and TRBJ2-7, is DTGVSQNPRHKITKRGQNVTFRCDPISEHNRLYWYRQTLGQGPEFLTYFQNEAQLEKSRLLSDRFSAERPKGSFSTLEIQRTEQGDSAMYLCASSPAAGGGFYEQYFGPGTRLTVT.